The clone carrying this T cell receptor (beta chain) was observed many times. The data were obtained in a study of neurological immune-mediated disorders. Germline assignment: CDR1 MDHEN and CDR2 SYDVKM. The CDR3 spans 16 residues. Germline trimming cut 10 bases from V and 1 base from J; bases unmatched to any gene: 12. Synthesis of cDNA was carried out by template-switch 5'RACE. The reaction used 10-nucleotide random UMIs. In every sequencing run, more than 170 million TCR-beta sequences were generated from 15-18 subjects. TCRdb re-derived calls from the 5' RACE reads in MiXCR, one entry per CDR3 protein. Here the sample spans about 55,000 distinct CDR3 sequences, roughly 3.5% being singletons.

Sequenced: PBMCs. The receptor was isolated from a young man with multiple sclerosis. The chain is built from TRBV28 and TRBJ2-2; 7 nucleotides match TRBD2. CDR3 DNA sequence: TGTGCCACCCGGAAAACCGGGACTAAGAACACCGGGGAGCTGTTTTTT. Translation gives CATRKTGTKNTGELFF.